The 20 T cell receptor beta chains in this list originate from one sample, sequenced in a study of somatic mutations in cytotoxic T cells in rheumatoid arthritis. TCRdb's copy holds only in-frame clones and misses some; the assay was immunoSEQ multiplex PCR. The sample includes just over 30,000 clones, 75% to 90% of them seen just once. The sequenced sample consisted of CD8+ T cells sorted from blood. All receptors derive from an adult with rheumatoid arthritis.

The rearrangement uses TRBV19 and TRBJ1-1; 10 bases map to TRBD1. The V gene's germline CDR1 is LNHDA and CDR2 SQIVND (reference sequence). The CDR3 is 13 residues long. The junction had 2 bases not matched to a gene; V was cut back by 5 bases and J by 5 bases. Here the CDR3 reads CASSADRGTEAFF. Here the CDR3 DNA reads TGTGCCAGTAGTGCGGACAGGGGGACTGAAGCTTTCTTT.

The V and J genes are TRBV14 and TRBJ1-1, with D possibly being TRBD1 (5 bases). V shed 1 base and J shed 11 bases, with 14 bases lying between them. The CDR3 covers 13 residues. Germline values: CDR1 SGHDN, CDR2 FVKESK. CDR3 residues: CASSQGGGAGAFF. CDR3 coding DNA: TGTGCCAGCAGCCAAGGGGGAGGGGCTGGCGCTTTCTTT. The variable domain in full, with the rest retrieved from reference TRBV14 and TRBJ1-1, is EAGVTQFPSHSVIEKGQTVTLRCDPISGHDNLYWYRRVMGKEIKFLLHFVKESKQDESGMPNNRFLAERTGGTYSTLKVQPAELEDSGVYFCASSQGGGAGAFFGQGTRLTVV.

This chain links TRBV11-2 with TRBJ2-3; 8 bases are shared with TRBD2. Looked up from germline, CDR1 is SGHAT and CDR2 is FQNNGV. The V segment lost 7 bases and the J segment 4 bases; nucleotides outside the gene matches: 7. The CDR3 contains 14 residues. The CDR3 nucleotides are TGTGCCAGCACTAGCCGGGGGGGCCCAGATACGCAGTATTTT. As protein: CASTSRGGPDTQYF.

This clone is a singleton in its sample. The chain is built from TRBV10-3 and TRBJ2-7; tentative D call: TRBD2 (7 bases). Germline-derived CDR1 and CDR2 are ENHRY and SYGVKD. Trimming took off 10 bases at V and 5 bases at J, with 21 bases between the two ends. CDR3 length: 14 residues. CDR3 bases: TGTGCCACTTATACCGGGACGGGGGGCCACGAGCAGTACTTC. Its protein is CATYTGTGGHEQYF.

V usage is TRBV6-5 and J usage is TRBJ1-3; D may be TRBD1 (5 bases). CDR1 is MNHEY and CDR2 is SVGAGI in the germline V gene. V lost 4 bases, J lost 3 bases, and 16 bases lay in between. The CDR3 runs to 16 residues. The CDR3 bases are TGTGCCAGCAGTTGGGGCCAGCCCTGGGGTGGAAACACCATATATTTT. Protein sequence: CASSWGQPWGGNTIYF.

The table lists this clone with a few counts. V usage is TRBV5-8 and J usage is TRBJ1-5; D gene unclear. The V end lost 3 bases, the J end lost 1 base, and 14 bases lay between the germline ends. The CDR3 totals 16 residues. Germline lookup yields CDR1 SGHTS and CDR2 YDEGEE. CDR3 DNA: TGTGCCAGCAGCTACCCCGGGCCAGTCAGCAATCAGCCCCAGCATTTT. Protein product: CASSYPGPVSNQPQHF.

The rearrangement joins TRBV5-8 to TRBJ1-6; D possibly corresponds to TRBD1 (6 bases). CDR3 size: 15 residues. Deletions cut 5 bases from V and 5 bases from J, with 14 bases between. Looked up from germline, CDR1 is SGHTS and CDR2 is YDEGEE. The CDR3 here is CASRYDRMHNSPLHF. The CDR3 DNA reads as TGTGCCAGCAGATACGACAGGATGCATAATTCACCCCTCCACTTT.

This clone was seen more than once but under ten times. This chain links TRBV6-5 with TRBJ1-5; possibly TRBD1 for D (6 bases). Germline CDR1 and CDR2: MNHEY and SVGAGI. Between the trimmed V and J ends, which lost 6 bases and 7 bases, there was a span of 19 bases. The CDR3 is made up of 15 amino acids. For the CDR3, the DNA is TGTGCCAGCAGCCCAGGGGTGGATGGAGTACAGCCCCAGCATTTT. Amino acids: CASSPGVDGVQPQHF.

The rearrangement uses TRBV19 and TRBJ1-2; TRBD1 is a possible D gene (6 bases). V was pared by 9 bases and J by 4 bases, with 15 bases between. The V gene's germline CDR1 is LNHDA and CDR2 SQIVND (reference sequence). The CDR3 sequence is 13 residues long. The CDR3 DNA reads TGTGCCAGCAGAAAAGACAGGATCTATGGCTACACCTTC. As protein: CASRKDRIYGYTF.

This clone appeared once. The chain carries TRBV28 and TRBJ2-3; possible D gene TRBD1, 6 bases. Trimming took 2 bases from V and 4 from J, leaving 7 bases between them. Per the germline V gene, CDR1 is MDHEN and CDR2 is SYDVKM. CDR3 length equals 13 residues. CDR3 residues: CASSLGGPDTQYF. CDR3 DNA: TGTGCCAGCAGTTTAGGGGGCCCAGATACGCAGTATTTT.

The V gene is TRBV6-8, the J gene TRBJ2-7, with D perhaps matching TRBD1 (5 bases). Germline lookup yields CDR1 MNHGY and CDR2 SAAAGT. Trimming removed 2 bases from V and 4 bases from J, with 15 bases in between. This CDR3 is built from 15 residues. DNA for the CDR3: TGTGCCAGCAGTTACGGACAAAAATTCATATACGAGCAGTACTTC. It yields the protein CASSYGQKFIYEQYF.

The chain recombines TRBV5-1 with TRBJ2-6; 9 bases align to TRBD1. CDR1 and CDR2 (germline): SGHRS, YFSETQ. The CDR3 contains 17 residues. With V trimmed by 3 bases and J by 0 bases, 4 bases remained unmatched. For the CDR3, the DNA is TGCGCCAGCAGCTGGGGACAGGGAAACTCTGGGGCCAACGTCCTGACTTTC. Translating gives CASSWGQGNSGANVLTF.

The table lists this clone with a count of one. The V and J genes are TRBV2 and TRBJ2-1; possible D gene TRBD2, 6 bases. CDR3 size: 16 residues. CDR1 and CDR2 from the germline V gene are SNHLY and FYNNEI. Trimming removed 7 bases from V and 4 bases from J, with 20 bases in between. The CDR3 bases are TGTGCCAGCATGGGTGTGGGGGGAGAGGGTTACAATGAGCAGTTCTTC. Amino acid sequence: CASMGVGGEGYNEQFF.

This clone has more than one count but fewer than ten. The chain couples TRBV7-9 to TRBJ2-3; D may be TRBD2 (6 bases). This CDR3 is built from 13 residues. Germline CDR1 is SEHNR and CDR2 is FQNEAQ (reference sequence). V gave up 8 bases and J gave up 2 bases, with 11 bases separating them. CDR3 nucleotide sequence: TGTGCCAGCCAAGCGGGCCCCACAGATACGCAGTATTTT. Amino acids: CASQAGPTDTQYF.

The gene calls are TRBV29-1 and TRBJ2-7, with 12 bases fitting TRBD1. The CDR3 length is 12 residues. The ends lost 7 bases at V and 5 bases at J; junction bases unmatched: 3. Germline V CDR1 and CDR2: SQVTM, ANQGSEA. CDR3 nucleotide sequence: TGCAGCGCGGGACAGGGGGCCGACGAGCAGTACTTC. It encodes CSAGQGADEQYF.

This chain links TRBV7-9 with TRBJ2-2; D may correspond to TRBD1 or TRBD2 (6 bases each). Trimming shortened V by 4 bases and J by 5 bases, and 23 bases separated the two germline ends. CDR3 length: 18 residues. Germline assignment: CDR1 SEHNR and CDR2 FQNEAQ (reference sequence). The DNA for the CDR3 is TGTGCCAGCAGCTACCGAAGGGAAGGGGGGCGGTGGACCGGGGAGCTGTTTTTT. Its protein product is CASSYRREGGRWTGELFF.

The V gene is TRBV4-3, the J gene TRBJ2-7; D remains unclear. Germline values: CDR1 LGHNA, CDR2 YSLEER. V shed 0 bases and J shed 3 bases, with 15 bases lying between them. CDR3 length: 16 amino acids. The CDR3, as DNA: TGCGCCAGCAGCCAAGATATAGGTTCTCCAGGCTACGAGCAGTACTTC. Translating gives CASSQDIGSPGYEQYF.

The chain combines TRBV27 with TRBJ2-1, with 7 bases identical to TRBD2. The CDR3 is 15 amino acids. The germline V gene has CDR1 MNHEY and CDR2 SMNVEV (reference sequence). Trimming removed 6 bases from V and 0 bases from J; junction bases left unmatched: 5. The chain's CDR3 is CASREGGSSYNEQFF. The DNA of the CDR3 is TGTGCCAGCAGGGAGGGCGGGAGCTCCTACAATGAGCAGTTCTTC.

The V call is TRBV7-8, the J call TRBJ2-3; D uncertain. This CDR3 has 11 amino acids. Looked up from germline, CDR1 is SGHVS and CDR2 is FQNEAQ. The V end lost 4 bases, the J end lost 7 bases, and 6 bases lay between the germline ends. CDR3 DNA: TGTGCCAGCAGCTCAGAGTATACGCAGTATTTT. Protein: CASSSEYTQYF.

V usage is TRBV7-8 and J usage is TRBJ1-2; D is ambiguous. The V and J ends lost 3 bases and 2 bases respectively, with 7 bases between them. The CDR3 extends over 13 amino acids. Looked up from germline, CDR1 is SGHVS and CDR2 is FQNEAQ. CDR3 coding DNA: TGTGCCAGCAGCTTCGCCTTAAACTATGGCTACACCTTC. Translated, it gives CASSFALNYGYTF.